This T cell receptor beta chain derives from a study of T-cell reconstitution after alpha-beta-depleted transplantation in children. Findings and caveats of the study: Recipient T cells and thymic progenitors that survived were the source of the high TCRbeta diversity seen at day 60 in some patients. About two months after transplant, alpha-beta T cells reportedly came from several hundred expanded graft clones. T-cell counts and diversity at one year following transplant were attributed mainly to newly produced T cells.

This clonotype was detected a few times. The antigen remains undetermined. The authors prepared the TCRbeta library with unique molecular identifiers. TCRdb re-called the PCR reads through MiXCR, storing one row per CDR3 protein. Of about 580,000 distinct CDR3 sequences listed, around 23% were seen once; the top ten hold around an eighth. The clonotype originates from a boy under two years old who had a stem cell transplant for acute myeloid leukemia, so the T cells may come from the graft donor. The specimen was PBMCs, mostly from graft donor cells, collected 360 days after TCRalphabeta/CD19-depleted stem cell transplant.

The CDR3 DNA follows: TGTGCCAGCAGTTTGGGCGGGGACAGGGACAATCAGCCCCAGCATTTT. Residues: CASSLGGDRDNQPQHF. V is TRBV12-3 or TRBV12-4 and J is TRBJ1-5; 9 bases agree with TRBD1. Trimming at V came to 3 bases and at J to 3 bases, leaving 6 bases not matched to a gene. There are 16 residues in the CDR3.